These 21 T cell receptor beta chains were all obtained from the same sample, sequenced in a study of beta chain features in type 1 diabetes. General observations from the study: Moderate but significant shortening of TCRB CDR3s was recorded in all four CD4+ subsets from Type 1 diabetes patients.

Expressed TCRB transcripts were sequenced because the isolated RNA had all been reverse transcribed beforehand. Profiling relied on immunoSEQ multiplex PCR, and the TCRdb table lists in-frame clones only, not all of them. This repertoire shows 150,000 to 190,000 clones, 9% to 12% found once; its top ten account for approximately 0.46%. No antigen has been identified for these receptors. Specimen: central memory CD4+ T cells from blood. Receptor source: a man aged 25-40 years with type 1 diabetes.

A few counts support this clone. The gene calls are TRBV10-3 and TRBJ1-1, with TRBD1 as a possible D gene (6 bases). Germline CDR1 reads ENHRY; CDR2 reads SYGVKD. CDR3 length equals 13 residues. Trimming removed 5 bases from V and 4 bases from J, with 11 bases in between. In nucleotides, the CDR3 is TGTGCCATCAGTCTCGACAGGAGCACTGAAGCTTTCTTT. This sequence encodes CAISLDRSTEAFF.

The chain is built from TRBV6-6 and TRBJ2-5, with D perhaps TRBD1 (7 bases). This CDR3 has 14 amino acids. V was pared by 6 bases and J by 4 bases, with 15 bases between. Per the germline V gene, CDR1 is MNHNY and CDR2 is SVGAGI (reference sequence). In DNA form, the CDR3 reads TGTGCCAGCAGCTTACAGGGGCGGGGAGAGACCCAGTACTTC. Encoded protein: CASSLQGRGETQYF.

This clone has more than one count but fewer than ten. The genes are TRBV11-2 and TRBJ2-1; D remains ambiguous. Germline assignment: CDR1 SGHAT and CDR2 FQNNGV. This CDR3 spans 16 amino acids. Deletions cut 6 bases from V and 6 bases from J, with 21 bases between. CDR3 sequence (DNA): TGTGCCAGCAGTCCCTATTCCCAGGCTACCATCAATGAGCAGTTCTTC. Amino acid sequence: CASSPYSQATINEQFF.

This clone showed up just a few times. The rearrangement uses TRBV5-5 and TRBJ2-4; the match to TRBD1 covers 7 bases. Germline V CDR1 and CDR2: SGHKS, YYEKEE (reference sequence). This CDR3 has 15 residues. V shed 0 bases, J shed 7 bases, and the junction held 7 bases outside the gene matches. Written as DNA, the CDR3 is TGTGCCAGCAGCTTGGAGCCCCCCAGGGGGAACATTCAGTACTTC. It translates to CASSLEPPRGNIQYF.

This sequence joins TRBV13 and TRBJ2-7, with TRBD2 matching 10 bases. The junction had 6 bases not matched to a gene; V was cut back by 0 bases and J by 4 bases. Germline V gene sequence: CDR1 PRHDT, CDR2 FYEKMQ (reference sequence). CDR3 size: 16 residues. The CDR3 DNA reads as TGTGCCAGCAGCTTAGGTCCTAGCGGGAGTAGGTACGAGCAGTACTTC. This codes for CASSLGPSGSRYEQYF.

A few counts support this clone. Written as DNA, the CDR3 is TGTGCCAGCAGTCCGGGGTCTAGCGGCACAGATACGCAGTATTTT. Amino acids: CASSPGSSGTDTQYF. The rearrangement links TRBV11-1 to TRBJ2-3; possibly TRBD2 for D (6 bases). Looked up from germline, CDR1 is SGHAT and CDR2 is FQDESV (reference sequence). The CDR3 covers 15 residues. V dropped 6 bases and J dropped 1 base, with 14 bases sitting between them.

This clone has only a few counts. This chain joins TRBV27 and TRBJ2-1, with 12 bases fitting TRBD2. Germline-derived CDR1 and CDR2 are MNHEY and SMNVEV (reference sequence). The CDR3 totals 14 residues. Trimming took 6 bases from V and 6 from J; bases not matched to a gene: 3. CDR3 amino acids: CASRGLAGANEQFF. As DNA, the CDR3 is TGTGCCAGCAGGGGACTAGCGGGCGCCAATGAGCAGTTCTTC.

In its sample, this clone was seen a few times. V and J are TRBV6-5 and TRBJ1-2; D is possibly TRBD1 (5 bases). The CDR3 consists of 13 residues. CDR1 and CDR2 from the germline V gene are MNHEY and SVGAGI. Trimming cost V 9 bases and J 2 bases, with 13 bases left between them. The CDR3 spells CASTRKGNYGYTF. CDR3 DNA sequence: TGTGCCAGTACCCGAAAGGGGAACTATGGCTACACCTTC.

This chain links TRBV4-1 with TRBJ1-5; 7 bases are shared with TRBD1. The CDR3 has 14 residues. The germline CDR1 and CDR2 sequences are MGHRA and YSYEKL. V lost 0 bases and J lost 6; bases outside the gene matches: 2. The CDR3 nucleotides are TGCGCCAGCAGCCAAGACGGGACAGTTCAGCCCCAGCATTTT. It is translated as CASSQDGTVQPQHF.

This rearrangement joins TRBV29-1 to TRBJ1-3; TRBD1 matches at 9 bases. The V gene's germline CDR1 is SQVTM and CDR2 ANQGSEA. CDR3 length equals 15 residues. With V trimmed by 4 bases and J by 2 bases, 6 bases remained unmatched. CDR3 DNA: TGCAGCGTTGTGGGGGACAGGGAGGCTGGAAACACCATATATTTT. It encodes CSVVGDREAGNTIYF.

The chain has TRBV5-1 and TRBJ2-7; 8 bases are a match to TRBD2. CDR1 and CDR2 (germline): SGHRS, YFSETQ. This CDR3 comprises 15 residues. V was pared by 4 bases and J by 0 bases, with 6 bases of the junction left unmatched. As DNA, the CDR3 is TGCGCCAGCAGCCCTGGGACTAGGAACTCCTACGAGCAGTACTTC. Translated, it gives CASSPGTRNSYEQYF.

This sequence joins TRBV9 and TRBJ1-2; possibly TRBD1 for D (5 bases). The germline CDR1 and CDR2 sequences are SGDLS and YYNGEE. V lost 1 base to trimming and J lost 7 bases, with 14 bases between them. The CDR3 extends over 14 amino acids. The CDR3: CASSVNMGPSGYTF. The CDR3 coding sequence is TGTGCCAGCAGCGTAAATATGGGGCCCTCTGGCTACACCTTC.

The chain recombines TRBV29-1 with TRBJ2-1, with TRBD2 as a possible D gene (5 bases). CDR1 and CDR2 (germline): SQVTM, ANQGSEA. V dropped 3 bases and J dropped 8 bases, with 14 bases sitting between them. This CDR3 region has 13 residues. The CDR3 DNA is TGCAGCGTTGACAAGCGGCCTAAGGATGAGCAGTTCTTC. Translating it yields CSVDKRPKDEQFF.

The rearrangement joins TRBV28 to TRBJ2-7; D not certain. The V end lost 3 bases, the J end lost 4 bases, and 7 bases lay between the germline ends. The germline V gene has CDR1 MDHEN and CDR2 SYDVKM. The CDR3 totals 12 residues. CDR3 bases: TGTGCCAGCAGTTTTCACTTGTACGAGCAGTACTTC. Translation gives CASSFHLYEQYF.

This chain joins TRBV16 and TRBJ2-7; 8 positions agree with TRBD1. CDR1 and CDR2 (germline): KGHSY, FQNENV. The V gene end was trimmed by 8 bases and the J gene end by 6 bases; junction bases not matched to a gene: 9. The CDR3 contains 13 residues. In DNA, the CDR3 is TGTGCCAGCCGTCAATTCACAGGGGGCGAGCAGTACTTC. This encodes CASRQFTGGEQYF.

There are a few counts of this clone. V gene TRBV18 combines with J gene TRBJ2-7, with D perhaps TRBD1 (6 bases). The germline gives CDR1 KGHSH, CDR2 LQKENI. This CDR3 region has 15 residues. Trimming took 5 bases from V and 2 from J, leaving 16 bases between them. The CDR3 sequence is CASSSTGTVTYEQYF. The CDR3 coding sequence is TGTGCCAGCTCATCCACAGGGACCGTTACCTACGAGCAGTACTTC. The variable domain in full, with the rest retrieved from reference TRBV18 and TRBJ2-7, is NAGVMQNPRHLVRRRGQEARLRCSPMKGHSHVYWYRQLPEEGLKFMVYLQKENIIDESGMPKERFSAEFPKEGPSILRIQQVVRGDSAAYFCASSSTGTVTYEQYFGPGTRLTVT.

The CDR3 sequence: CASSLGTSGSFAQYF. DNA of the CDR3: TGTGCCAGCAGCCTCGGGACTAGCGGGAGTTTTGCGCAGTATTTT. This chain connects TRBV7-9 to TRBJ2-3, with 14 positions matching TRBD2. There are 15 residues in the CDR3. V shed 5 bases, J shed 10 bases, and the junction held 8 bases outside the gene matches. Germline assignment: CDR1 SEHNR and CDR2 FQNEAQ (reference sequence).

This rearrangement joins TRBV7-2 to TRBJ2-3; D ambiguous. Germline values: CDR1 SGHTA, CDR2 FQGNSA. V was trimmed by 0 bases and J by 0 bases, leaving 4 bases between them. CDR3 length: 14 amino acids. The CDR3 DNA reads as TGTGCCAGCAGCTTAGCCATGAGCACAGATACGCAGTATTTT. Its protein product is CASSLAMSTDTQYF.

The CDR3 nucleotides read TGTGCCAGCAGCCTGGGACTGCAGTCTGGCTACACCTTC. Protein sequence: CASSLGLQSGYTF. This sequence joins TRBV11-2 and TRBJ1-2; D may be TRBD1 (5 bases). Deletions cut 5 bases from V and 7 bases from J, with 14 bases between. The CDR3 contains 13 residues. From germline, CDR1 is SGHAT and CDR2 FQNNGV.

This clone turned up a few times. The CDR3 bases are TGTGCCAGCAGTTTACCGGGCAGGGTTGAACACGAGCAGTACTTC. Protein: CASSLPGRVEHEQYF. This chain links TRBV28 with TRBJ2-7; the D gene is possibly TRBD1 (5 bases). The CDR3 loop spans 15 amino acids. V was trimmed by 2 bases and J by 5 bases, leaving 16 bases between them. Germline CDR1 is MDHEN and CDR2 is SYDVKM.

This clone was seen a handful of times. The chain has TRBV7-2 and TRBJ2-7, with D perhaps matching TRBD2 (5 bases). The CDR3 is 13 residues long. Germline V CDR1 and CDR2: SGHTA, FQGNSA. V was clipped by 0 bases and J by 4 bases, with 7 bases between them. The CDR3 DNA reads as TGTGCCAGCAGCTTAGCGGGAGAGTACGAGCAGTACTTC. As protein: CASSLAGEYEQYF.